These 30 T cell receptor beta chains were sequenced from one sample in a study of OX40 agonist ivuxolimab in advanced cancers. Sequenced by immunoSEQ multiplex PCR; TCRdb stores in-frame clones only, minus some. Among over 85,000 clones listed, roughly 80% were seen once. The sample consisted of CD4+ or CD8+ T cells sorted from blood, taken in a trial of the OX40 agonist ivuxolimab. These receptors all stem from an adult with an advanced solid tumor such as melanoma, head and neck, liver or kidney cancer.

This clone came up once. The chain is built from TRBV6-5 and TRBJ1-1; 8 bases match TRBD1. The V gene end was trimmed by 6 bases and the J gene end by 6 bases; junction bases not matched to a gene: 6. The CDR3 is 13 amino acids. The germline CDR1 and CDR2 sequences are MNHEY and SVGAGI. The CDR3: CASSGQGAAEAFF. In nucleotides, the CDR3 is TGTGCCAGCAGCGGACAGGGTGCCGCTGAAGCTTTCTTT.

The chain couples TRBV28 to TRBJ2-1, with 12 bases aligning to TRBD2. Germline CDR1 reads MDHEN; CDR2 reads SYDVKM. After removal of 9 bases from V and 3 bases from J, the junction contained 6 bases not matched to a gene. The CDR3 is made up of 15 amino acids. In DNA, the CDR3 is TGTGCCAGTCTAGCGGGGGGGCCCCTCTACAATGAGCAGTTCTTC. This translates into CASLAGGPLYNEQFF.

V gene TRBV18 combines with J gene TRBJ1-1, with 10 bases lining up with TRBD1. CDR3 length equals 16 residues. V gave up 3 bases and J gave up 0 bases; unmatched junction bases: 4. Per germline, CDR1 KGHSH and CDR2 LQKENI. In nucleotides, the CDR3 is TGTGCCAGCTCACCGGGGACAGGGGCGGTGAACACTGAAGCTTTCTTT. Amino acid sequence: CASSPGTGAVNTEAFF.

This chain joins TRBV18 and TRBJ2-5, with D possibly matching TRBD1 (6 bases). V was pared by 6 bases and J by 1 base, with 12 bases between. Per the germline V gene, CDR1 is KGHSH and CDR2 is LQKENI. The CDR3 loop spans 14 amino acids. The CDR3 bases are TGTGCCAGCTCGCATCAGGGGCCCCAAGAGACCCAGTACTTC. This translates into CASSHQGPQETQYF. Supplemented by reference TRBV18 and TRBJ2-5, the full variable domain reads NAGVMQNPRHLVRRRGQEARLRCSPMKGHSHVYWYRQLPEEGLKFMVYLQKENIIDESGMPKERFSAEFPKEGPSILRIQQVVRGDSAAYFCASSHQGPQETQYFGPGTRLLVL.

The chain links TRBV28 to TRBJ1-2; tentatively, D is TRBD1 (6 bases). This CDR3 spans 13 amino acids. CDR1 and CDR2 from the germline V gene are MDHEN and SYDVKM. V lost 4 bases, J lost 8 bases, and 14 bases lay in between. This CDR3 is CASSSTLGGGYTF. CDR3 sequence (DNA): TGTGCCAGCAGTTCCACTTTAGGGGGAGGCTACACCTTC.

The chain uses TRBV5-6 and TRBJ2-2; no definite D call. V was clipped by 0 bases and J by 7 bases, with 13 bases between them. Germline V CDR1 and CDR2: SGHDT, YYEEEE. This CDR3 comprises 15 residues. CDR3 sequence: CASSLARNPFGELFF. In DNA form, the CDR3 reads TGTGCCAGCAGCTTGGCCAGAAATCCTTTCGGGGAGCTGTTTTTT.

The genes are TRBV28 and TRBJ1-6; 12 bases are a match to TRBD1. The CDR3 sequence is 17 residues long. V was clipped by 5 bases and J by 5 bases; unmatched bases: 7. CDR1 MDHEN and CDR2 SYDVKM come from the germline V gene. The CDR3 DNA reads as TGTGCCAGCAGTCCCGCCGGGACAGGGGGCCATAATTCACCCCTCCACTTT. Translation gives CASSPAGTGGHNSPLHF. Variable domain in full (rest from reference TRBV28 and TRBJ1-6): DVKVTQSSRYLVKRTGEKVFLECVQDMDHENMFWYRQDPGLGLRLIYFSYDVKMKEKGDIPEGYSVSREKKERFSLILESASTNQTSMYLCASSPAGTGGHNSPLHFGNGTRLTVT.

J is TRBJ2-7 and V is TRBV5-6; TRBD2 agrees at 16 bases. The CDR3 spans 16 residues. CDR1 and CDR2 from the germline V gene are SGHDT and YYEEEE. V gave up 4 bases and J gave up 3 bases; unmatched junction bases: 4. DNA of the CDR3: TGTGCCAGCAGCCAGGGACTAGCGGGGGGGTACTACGAGCAGTACTTC. The encoded protein is CASSQGLAGGYYEQYF.

The V and J genes are TRBV28 and TRBJ1-1; unclear D gene. Germline assignment: CDR1 MDHEN and CDR2 SYDVKM. The CDR3 runs 11 residues. Trimming took off 6 bases at V and 6 bases at J, with 8 bases between the two ends. The CDR3 spells CASRSGPEAFF. The CDR3 DNA reads as TGTGCCAGCAGATCGGGCCCTGAAGCTTTCTTT.

The J gene is TRBJ2-1, the V gene TRBV27, with TRBD2 identical over 8 bases. CDR3 length: 14 residues. Germline CDR1 and CDR2: MNHEY and SMNVEV (reference sequence). The ends lost 8 bases at V and 2 bases at J; junction bases unmatched: 5. The CDR3 region has the DNA TGTGCCAGCCGGGGACTAGACGCCTACAATGAGCAGTTCTTC. It translates to CASRGLDAYNEQFF.

This clone was picked up a small number of times. The rearrangement uses TRBV19 and TRBJ2-3; TRBD1 aligns across 10 bases. The junction had 2 bases not matched to a gene; V was cut back by 0 bases and J by 5 bases. This CDR3 contains 15 residues. Germline CDR1 and CDR2: LNHDA and SQIVND (reference sequence). CDR3: CASSIDGTGVDTQYF. The CDR3 coding sequence is TGTGCCAGTAGTATAGATGGGACAGGGGTAGATACGCAGTATTTT.

This clone was detected only a few times. The chain recombines TRBV15 with TRBJ2-4; the D is unclear. The CDR3 spans 20 residues. Between the trimmed V and J ends, which lost 2 bases and 0 bases, there was a span of 23 bases. Germline CDR1 reads LNHNV; CDR2 reads YYDKDF (reference sequence). The CDR3 is CATSRLNSPPLFLAKNIQYF. The DNA of the CDR3 is TGTGCCACCAGCAGACTTAACAGTCCCCCACTATTCTTAGCCAAAAACATTCAGTACTTC.

The V call is TRBV27, the J call TRBJ1-5, with no clear D. The ends were cut back, 6 bases at V and 5 bases at J, with 17 bases in the middle. Germline V CDR1 and CDR2: MNHEY, SMNVEV (reference sequence). The CDR3 length is 15 residues. The CDR3 reads CASSMGRKGDQPQHF. The CDR3 nucleotides are TGTGCCAGCAGCATGGGAAGAAAGGGAGATCAGCCCCAGCATTTT.

The CDR3 coding sequence is TGTGCCAGTAGCGGGCGAGGATTCACCGGGGAGCTGTTTTTT. It encodes CASSGRGFTGELFF. The V gene is TRBV19, the J gene TRBJ2-2; no reliable D call. This CDR3 comprises 14 residues. Germline V gene lookup returns CDR1 LNHDA and CDR2 SQIVND (reference sequence). V shed 6 bases and J shed 4 bases, with 12 bases lying between them.

Note on this clone: Other nucleotide sequences in the sample specify the same CDR3. The chain couples TRBV9 to TRBJ2-1, with 9 bases aligning to TRBD2. This CDR3 region has 19 residues. Germline CDR1 is SGDLS and CDR2 is YYNGEE. J was trimmed by 5 bases and V by 0 bases; bases with no gene match: 15. CDR3 nucleotides: TGTGCCAGCAGCGTAGCTACAGGGCTGGCGGGGGGGCCAAACAATGAGCAGTTCTTC. Its protein product is CASSVATGLAGGPNNEQFF.

The CDR3 nucleotides read TGTGCCAGCAGCTTAACCCCCGGCAGGGAAGCTTTCTTT. It is translated as CASSLTPGREAFF. The chain uses TRBV7-3 and TRBJ1-1; D unresolved. Germline CDR1 SGHTA, CDR2 FQGTGA. The CDR3 extends over 13 amino acids. Trimming shortened V by 0 bases and J by 8 bases, and 10 bases separated the two germline ends.

The chain couples TRBV19 to TRBJ2-1, with 7 bases matching TRBD2. The CDR3 totals 16 residues. Trimming at V came to 4 bases and at J to 9 bases, leaving 15 bases not matched to a gene. The germline V gene encodes CDR1 LNHDA and CDR2 SQIVND (reference sequence). The CDR3 nucleotides read TGTGCCAGTAGTACCCCCCTTTTGGGAGGGCCGAGTGAGCAGTTCTTC. Amino acids: CASSTPLLGGPSEQFF.

The chain couples TRBV21-1 to TRBJ1-1. TRBV21-1 counts as a pseudogene. The CDR3 extends over 12 amino acids. The CDR3 bases are TGTGCCAGCAGCAAAGACGTAAGGGCACGGTCCTTT. Amino acids: CASSKDVRARSF.

The chain has TRBV28 and TRBJ1-2; 7 bases are shared with TRBD1. The CDR3 spans 11 residues. Trimming took 10 bases from V and 8 from J; bases not matched to a gene: 7. Germline CDR1 is MDHEN and CDR2 is SYDVKM. In DNA form, the CDR3 reads TGTGCCATCACAGGGGCCAGGGGCTACACCTTC. This translates into CAITGARGYTF.

V and J are TRBV5-6 and TRBJ2-1, with a weak D call TRBD2 (7 bases). The CDR3 totals 14 residues. Deletions cut 5 bases from V and 2 bases from J, with 11 bases between. Germline values: CDR1 SGHDT, CDR2 YYEEEE. The CDR3 DNA sequence: TGTGCCAGCAGTTCCGGGGGGCCCTACAATGAGCAGTTCTTC. The encoded protein is CASSSGGPYNEQFF.

This rearrangement joins TRBV6-5 to TRBJ2-7, with D tentatively TRBD1 (5 bases). The germline CDR1 and CDR2 sequences are MNHEY and SVGAGI. The CDR3 extends over 14 amino acids. V dropped 8 bases and J dropped 0 bases, with 14 bases sitting between them. In nucleotides, the CDR3 is TGTGCCAGCCAAAAGCCAGGGTCCTCCTACGAGCAGTACTTC. Translation gives CASQKPGSSYEQYF.

The J gene is TRBJ1-6, the V gene TRBV28; D is perhaps TRBD1 (5 bases). The V gene lost 5 bases and the J gene lost 11 bases, with 10 bases spanning the gap. The CDR3 extends over 12 amino acids. Germline V gives CDR1 MDHEN, CDR2 SYDVKM. CDR3 residues: CASSPGFAPLHF. CDR3 coding DNA: TGTGCCAGCAGTCCAGGGTTTGCACCCCTCCACTTT.

The chain links TRBV6-5 to TRBJ1-6, with D possibly being TRBD1 (5 bases). This CDR3 contains 12 residues. The V and J ends lost 7 bases and 13 bases respectively, with 14 bases between them. In germline, CDR1 is MNHEY, CDR2 SVGAGI. DNA for the CDR3: TGTGCCAGCACCCAGGGCGGGGCCCCCCTCCACTTT. It translates to CASTQGGAPLHF.

This chain connects TRBV6-5 to TRBJ1-2; 9 positions match TRBD1. The CDR3 covers 14 residues. Trimming removed 6 bases from V and 6 bases from J; junction bases left unmatched: 8. Germline V gives CDR1 MNHEY, CDR2 SVGAGI. DNA for the CDR3: TGTGCCAGCAGACCGGGACAGGGAATCCATGGCTACACCTTC. Encoded protein: CASRPGQGIHGYTF.

V gene TRBV11-3 combines with J gene TRBJ2-1; 9 nucleotides line up with TRBD2. The CDR3 is 14 residues long. With 1 base clipped from V and 7 bases from J, the junction kept 2 bases outside the gene matches. Germline V CDR1 and CDR2: SGHNT, YENEEA. This CDR3 reads CASSLVAGGNEQFF. In DNA, the CDR3 is TGTGCCAGCAGCTTAGTGGCGGGAGGGAATGAGCAGTTCTTC.

This chain links TRBV19 with TRBJ2-3; D might be TRBD2 (6 bases). Trimming stripped 10 bases from V and 3 bases from J, with 17 bases between. The germline gives CDR1 LNHDA, CDR2 SQIVND (reference sequence). The CDR3 runs to 14 residues. Here the CDR3 DNA reads TGTGCCACCCGGAGGGATAGGGCGACAGATACGCAGTATTTT. It is translated as CATRRDRATDTQYF.

This chain connects TRBV28 to TRBJ2-7; D is uncertain. This CDR3 is built from 13 residues. Trimming stripped 8 bases from V and 3 bases from J, with 14 bases between. CDR1 MDHEN and CDR2 SYDVKM come from the germline V gene. CDR3 residues: CASGLGVSYEQYF. The CDR3 DNA is TGTGCCAGCGGCCTTGGAGTAAGCTACGAGCAGTACTTC. Variable domain in full (rest from reference TRBV28 and TRBJ2-7): DVKVTQSSRYLVKRTGEKVFLECVQDMDHENMFWYRQDPGLGLRLIYFSYDVKMKEKGDIPEGYSVSREKKERFSLILESASTNQTSMYLCASGLGVSYEQYFGPGTRLTVT.

This rearrangement joins TRBV5-8 to TRBJ2-7; no reliable D call. This CDR3 region has 13 residues. Between the trimmed V and J ends, which lost 4 bases and 3 bases, there was a span of 11 bases. Germline loops: CDR1 SGHTS, CDR2 YDEGEE. CDR3 sequence reads: CASSPLTDYEQYF. The CDR3 coding sequence is TGTGCCAGCAGCCCCTTAACTGACTACGAGCAGTACTTC.

The chain links TRBV4-3 to TRBJ2-3; 9 bases agree with TRBD2. Trimming at V came to 6 bases and at J to 4 bases, leaving 8 bases not matched to a gene. The CDR3 covers 15 residues. Germline V gives CDR1 LGHNA, CDR2 YSLEER. This CDR3 is CASSRRTSDPDTQYF. For the CDR3, the DNA is TGCGCCAGCAGTAGGAGGACTAGCGACCCAGATACGCAGTATTTT.

This clone appeared once. The chain recombines TRBV28 with TRBJ2-7; D is undetermined. Germline V lookup: CDR1 MDHEN, CDR2 SYDVKM. The CDR3 runs to 14 residues. V was shortened by 3 bases and J by 0 bases, with 9 bases between the two germline ends. The CDR3 DNA sequence: TGTGCCAGCAGTTTTGCCTCCGGCTCCTACGAGCAGTACTTC. It yields the protein CASSFASGSYEQYF.